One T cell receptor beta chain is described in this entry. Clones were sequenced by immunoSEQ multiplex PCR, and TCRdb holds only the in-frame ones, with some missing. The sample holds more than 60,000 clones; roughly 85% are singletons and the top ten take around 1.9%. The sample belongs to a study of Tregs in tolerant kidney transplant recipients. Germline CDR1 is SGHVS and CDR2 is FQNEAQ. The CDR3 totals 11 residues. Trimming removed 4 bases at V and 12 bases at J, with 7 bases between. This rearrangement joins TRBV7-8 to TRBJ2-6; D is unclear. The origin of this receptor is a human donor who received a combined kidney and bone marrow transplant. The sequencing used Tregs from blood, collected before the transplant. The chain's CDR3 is CASSSPIVLTF. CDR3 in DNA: TGTGCCAGCAGCTCGCCGATCGTCCTGACTTTC.